This T cell receptor (beta chain) originates from a study of T cells after yellow fever vaccination. There are 15 residues in the CDR3. Trimming took 5 bases from V and 5 from J; bases not matched to a gene: 7. The germline V gene has CDR1 LNHNV and CDR2 YYDKDF (reference sequence). TCRdb itself ran the 5' RACE reads through MiXCR, one entry per CDR3 protein. In the table there are fewer than 350,000 distinct CDR3 sequences, about 3.5% of which are singletons. Sequencing used PBMCs, obtained on the day of the yellow fever booster vaccination. This sequence was found in a young man who received the YFV17D yellow fever vaccine. The J gene is TRBJ2-1, the V gene TRBV15; the match to TRBD1 covers 9 bases. CDR3 in amino acids: CATSPGQGRHNEQFF. DNA for the CDR3: TGTGCCACCAGCCCCGGACAGGGGAGGCACAATGAGCAGTTCTTC.